This TCR beta chain emerged from a study of blood T cell repertoires in COVID-19 (dated by TCRdb to about 2020). In the study overall: The collaborator samples originated in the United States, Italy and Spain and spanned the acute and convalescent phases of COVID-19. The repertoires were released in a freely available public database meant as a resource for research on the immune response to SARS-CoV-2. The sample metadata nearly always contained a de-identified subject ID, COVID-19 status, age in years and sex. The prospective study material was composed of cDNA or gDNA derived from T cells, B-cell-depleted T cells, or PBMCs. Where HLA class I and class II types were available, the types were taken from metadata supplied by the sample provider, not from assay-based typing. Samples were obtained from the ongoing ImmuneRACE study (first 160 participants) and from some 1,300 subjects provided by 6 global collaborators. Deeply sampled blood TCRbeta repertoires from subjects exposed to, actively infected with, or recovered from COVID-19 were included in the dataset.

The immunoSEQ Assay, a bias-controlled multiplex PCR, was used to amplify TCRbeta CDR3 regions from genomic DNA. As for the authors' bioinformatics: The number of nucleated cells in each sample was estimated by amplification of reference gene primers within the assay. To quantify the absolute abundance of each unique TCRbeta CDR3 rearrangement, sequence reads were collapsed and filtered. For each sample, productive Simpson clonality was calculated by taking the square root of Simpson's diversity index across productive rearrangements. Not all clones reach the TCRdb copy of this immuneACCESS table, which keeps in-frame sequences only. Checked studies attribute under half of the gap to unresolved V genes and leave the rest unexplained. That table supplies the V and J calls and clone size; D and trimming were determined from the DNA. The sample table contains a few hundred thousand clones; only one count was recorded for approximately 83% of them. Approximately 4.2% of the sample is taken by the ten largest.

General findings and caveats noted by the study authors: How much clinical and demographic metadata was included differed by source and by participant, and the metadata was provided uncurated.

The CDR3 goes from the cysteine to the phenylalanine over 15 residues. The sequence is cut down to CDR3 DNA, 45 bases in frame from base 1. The germline V gene encodes CDR1 GTSNPN and CDR2 SVGIG (reference sequence). Relative to germline, V is missing 4 bases and J is missing 8 bases, with 13 bases of the junction outside any gene match. Participants in the prospective study were aged about 18 to 95 years, lived in 20 to 25 United States geographic areas, and enrolled through a virtual design. To assign participants to cohorts, the prospective study relied on clinical history that participants themselves reported in a screening survey and a study questionnaire. For ImmuneRACE Cohort 3, a participant was defined as recovered based on two consecutive negative NP/OP PCR tests, clearance by a healthcare professional, or resolution of symptoms. In the prospective study, whole blood, serum and a nasopharyngeal or oropharyngeal swab were collected from each participant by mobile phlebotomists. Participants in the prospective study had the option to provide additional blood draws and questionnaires over a roughly two-month period. Blood samples from the prospective study were shipped frozen or at room temperature prior to DNA extraction.

About this clone: There is no known antigen for this receptor. The record has no base qualities; no much larger clone is one base away.

The sequence came from a woman in her thirties who had recovered from COVID-19. The sequencing sample was made of PBMCs or T cells enriched from blood (not recorded which). The sequence is built from TRBV30 and TRBJ1-2; 10 bases in between match TRBD1. The CDR3: CAWTRPGTGAGGYTF. At the DNA level, the sequence is TGTGCCTGGACTCGTCCCGGGACAGGGGCGGGCGGCTACACCTTC.